A selection of T cell receptor beta chains follows, all from one sample in a study of technical replicates of blood from a handful of donors. Assay: immunoSEQ multiplex PCR; the TCRdb copy retains only in-frame clones and omits some. The sample has 55,000 to 75,000 clones; around 92% are singletons. Input material: PBMCs. The receptors derive from a human donor in good health. Some clones in this sample may be carry-over from other donors' samples. The CDR3 runs from the conserved cysteine through the conserved F or W. Clone size is not always given. Where it is, it says once, few, many or a class for expanded clones.

CDR3aa	v_gene	abundance	j_gene
CASSLLAVRTGELFF	TRBV7-3	.	TRBJ2-2
CATSRGNRARSTGELFF	TRBV15	.	TRBJ2-2
CSVAALAKNIQYF	TRBV29-1	.	TRBJ2-4
CASSEGGNEQFF	TRBV2	.	TRBJ2-1
CASSFTQGTTEAFF	TRBV7-2	.	TRBJ1-1
CASRPGLYVGELFF	TRBV5-4	.	TRBJ2-2
CASKAGGQETQYF	TRBV2	.	TRBJ2-5
CASSPPTGTTNEKLFF	TRBV18	.	TRBJ1-4
CASSQVLTEHQPQHF	TRBV4-1	.	TRBJ1-5
CASSPLGVVEKLFF	TRBV25-1	.	TRBJ1-4
CASSRQGTGELFF	TRBV19	.	TRBJ2-2
CASSLEGTGVSGEQYF	TRBV5-1	.	TRBJ2-7
CASSTDGFGNQPQHF	TRBV7-2	.	TRBJ1-5
CASSTLGRTGGNEQFF	TRBV19	.	TRBJ2-1
CASVPGTSGYNEQFF	TRBV10-2	.	TRBJ2-1
CASSQRQGTGGNTEAFF	TRBV7-9	few	TRBJ1-1
CASSLGSFGGRSTDTQYF	TRBV5-8	.	TRBJ2-3
CAISDTLAGGRETQYF	TRBV10-3	few	TRBJ2-5
CASSLFSRIGGVVTGELFF	TRBV13	.	TRBJ2-2
CASSQDYGQGIGYTF	TRBV4-3	.	TRBJ1-2
CASSLHPSGGAFF	TRBV27	once	TRBJ1-1
CASGSGAFNYGYTF	TRBV12-5	.	TRBJ1-2
CASSLAGGLQETQYF	TRBV7-6	.	TRBJ2-5
CASRGTGESPLHF	TRBV5-1	.	TRBJ1-6
CASRMPAQGQPQHF	TRBV28	.	TRBJ1-5
CAWSGLALSSGANVLTF	TRBV30	.	TRBJ2-6
CASSPDRSTDTQYF	TRBV18	.	TRBJ2-3
CASSHGQGRGYTF	TRBV5-4	.	TRBJ1-2
CASTLAEPYNEQFF	TRBV2	.	TRBJ2-1